Described below is a single T cell receptor beta chain sequence and its context. Its antigen remains unidentified. This record belongs to a study of shared clonotypes between healthy human individuals. Selected positively for CCR7 and CD45RO-negative, naive CD8 cells excluded terminally differentiated effector memory CD45RA+ cells. There were no recent acute infections or vaccinations among the donors, who were healthy HIV-negative adults. Methods used by the authors: Junction-only sequences produced by ImmunoSEQ had no quality scores, so filtering differed. Assay used: immunoSEQ multiplex PCR; TCRdb lists only in-frame clones, some missing. The V and J calls and the clone size are those of that table, but D and trimming were determined from the DNA. The sample holds millions of clones, approximately 94% seen once. The study's findings and limits: Several donors held about 5% of naive CD4 clonotypes in common.

The CDR3 runs 14 residues. Germline-derived CDR1 and CDR2 are SGHRS and YFSETQ. V lost 0 bases, J lost 2 bases, and 9 bases lay in between. The sample comprised naive CD8+ T cells sorted from blood. This TCR was recovered from a man between 18 and 35 years old in good health. This chain joins TRBV5-1 and TRBJ2-7; D is undetermined. The CDR3 DNA is TGCGCCAGCAGCTTGGCGGGCAAGCCCTACGAGCAGTACTTC. Translation gives CASSLAGKPYEQYF.